These 19 T cell receptor beta chains were sequenced from one sample in a study of T-cell memory formation after mild COVID-19 (dated by TCRdb to the early 2020s). Library construction relied on 5' RACE. This sample was sequenced with an Illumina NovaSeq 6000. TCRdb's own reprocessing of the public reads used fastp at Q25 and MiXCR and kept productive beta chains. Identical CDR3 protein sequences are pooled into one entry, listed with their most common genes and DNA. For this sample there are approximately 450,000 distinct CDR3 sequences; 15% to 20% appear just once. Around 12% of the sample goes to the ten largest clones. The sample consisted of PBMCs or a T cell subset sorted from them (not recorded which). The receptors come from an adult woman who had mild COVID-19 (a few samples of this study predate the infection). The sample titles of this study are shuffled in the database, so cell type and time point are left out; the donor was told from shared clones.

V gene TRBV3-1 combines with J gene TRBJ2-5; TRBD1 or TRBD2 may be the D gene (5 bases each). This CDR3 comprises 18 residues. V shed 5 bases and J shed 2 bases, with 24 bases lying between them. The germline CDR1 and CDR2 sequences are LGHDT and YNNKEL (reference sequence). The CDR3 DNA follows: TGTGCCAGCAGCAACCACTTTCTCCGAGGGGTTCAACAAGAGACCCAGTACTTC. This sequence encodes CASSNHFLRGVQQETQYF.

The rearrangement links TRBV7-9 to TRBJ1-2, with D uncertain. This CDR3 region has 13 residues. CDR1 SEHNR and CDR2 FQNEAQ come from the germline V gene (reference sequence). The V end lost 2 bases, the J end lost 1 base, and 5 bases lay between the germline ends. The CDR3 bases are TGTGCCAGCAGCTTACCCAATAACTATGGCTACACCTTC. This codes for CASSLPNNYGYTF.

This clonotype was picked up a small number of times. The genes are TRBV11-2 and TRBJ1-1, with TRBD1 identical over 8 bases. The CDR3 totals 15 residues. Germline CDR1 SGHAT, CDR2 FQNNGV. Losses at the gene ends were 4 bases for V and 1 base for J; bases not matched to a gene: 5. The CDR3 DNA follows: TGTGCCAGCAGCTCCTCTGACAGGGGGAACACTGAAGCTTTCTTT. Translation gives CASSSSDRGNTEAFF.

The table lists this clonotype with a few counts. The chain uses TRBV5-1 and TRBJ2-1; D gene ambiguous. This CDR3 spans 14 amino acids. V was clipped by 6 bases and J by 0 bases, with 10 bases between them. Germline CDR1 and CDR2: SGHRS and YFSETQ. CDR3 protein: CASMRPGSYNEQFF. The CDR3 DNA reads as TGCGCCAGCATGAGGCCTGGCTCCTACAATGAGCAGTTCTTC.

This clonotype was detected only a few times. CDR3 region: CASSLAGRGPEQFF. The CDR3 DNA reads as TGTGCCAGCAGCTTAGCGGGGAGAGGTCCTGAGCAGTTCTTC. J is TRBJ2-1 and V is TRBV7-6; D might be TRBD2 (5 bases). There are 14 residues in the CDR3. Germline V gene lookup returns CDR1 SGHVS and CDR2 FNYEAQ. Trimming took off 0 bases at V and 9 bases at J, with 12 bases between the two ends. Complete variable domain (other parts from reference TRBV7-6 and TRBJ2-1): GAGVSQSPRYKVTKRGQDVALRCDPISGHVSLYWYRQALGQGPEFLTYFNYEAQQDKSGLPNDRFSAERPEGSISTLTIQRTEQRDSAMYRCASSLAGRGPEQFFGPGTRLTVL.

A few counts support this clonotype. The J gene is TRBJ1-2, the V gene TRBV5-5, with a weak D call TRBD1 (5 bases). Germline V lookup: CDR1 SGHKS, CDR2 YYEKEE (reference sequence). The CDR3 is made up of 16 amino acids. Trimming removed 4 bases at V and 1 base at J, with 17 bases between. The CDR3 is CASSRTGTAINYGYTF. As DNA, the CDR3 is TGTGCCAGCAGCCGTACCGGGACGGCGATTAACTATGGCTACACCTTC.

The chain combines TRBV5-6 with TRBJ2-1; a possible D gene is TRBD2 (5 bases). Germline values: CDR1 SGHDT, CDR2 YYEEEE. This CDR3 is built from 14 residues. V was shortened by 4 bases and J by 0 bases, with 8 bases between the two germline ends. CDR3 DNA: TGTGCCAGCAGCATGGGGAGCTCCTACAATGAGCAGTTCTTC. Translated: CASSMGSSYNEQFF.

This clonotype was seen a handful of times. The chain uses TRBV6-5 and TRBJ1-2; 7 bases are shared with TRBD1. Germline V gives CDR1 MNHEY, CDR2 SVGAGI. The CDR3 has 14 amino acids. J lost 1 base, V lost 2 bases, and 1 base had no gene match. DNA for the CDR3: TGTGCCAGCAGTTACGGACAGGATAACTATGGCTACACCTTC. Its translation: CASSYGQDNYGYTF.

V is TRBV25-1 and J is TRBJ2-2; TRBD2 agrees at 13 bases. V gave up 2 bases and J gave up 11 bases; unmatched junction bases: 5. The CDR3 runs 15 residues. Per the germline V gene, CDR1 is MGHDK and CDR2 is SYGVNS. The CDR3 bases are TGTGCCAGCAGTGAAGGACTAGCGGGAGTCCGAGAGCTGTTTTTT. This codes for CASSEGLAGVRELFF. The whole variable domain, filled in from reference TRBV25-1 and TRBJ2-2, reads EADIYQTPRYLVIGTGKKITLECSQTMGHDKMYWYQQDPGMELHLIHYSYGVNSTEKGDLSSESTVSRIRTEHFPLTLESARPSHTSQYLCASSEGLAGVRELFFGEGSRLTVL.

This clonotype has just a few counts. This chain joins TRBV10-3 and TRBJ2-6; 7 nucleotides align to TRBD1. V lost 5 bases and J lost 0; bases outside the gene matches: 7. This CDR3 has 17 residues. Per the germline V gene, CDR1 is ENHRY and CDR2 is SYGVKD. The CDR3 region is CAISPEGADSGANVLTF. Written as DNA, the CDR3 is TGTGCCATCAGTCCTGAGGGGGCCGACTCTGGGGCCAACGTCCTGACTTTC.

The chain uses TRBV12-3 or TRBV12-4 and TRBJ2-1; D uncertain. The CDR3 spans 13 residues. With 6 bases removed from V and 7 bases from J, the gap between germline ends came to 13 bases. CDR3 region: CASRPFTGNEQFF. The CDR3 DNA is TGTGCCAGCAGACCCTTTACGGGTAATGAGCAGTTCTTC.

The sample holds a few counts of this clonotype. The chain combines TRBV5-1 with TRBJ2-5; the match to TRBD1 covers 10 bases. V was clipped by 4 bases and J by 5 bases; unmatched bases: 8. Per germline, CDR1 SGHRS and CDR2 YFSETQ. This CDR3 has 15 amino acids. CDR3 coding DNA: TGCGCCAGCAGCCCAGGGCCGGGACAGGGGGAGACCCAGTACTTC. This codes for CASSPGPGQGETQYF.

V usage is TRBV20-1 and J usage is TRBJ2-7; perhaps TRBD2 as D (5 bases). CDR1 is DFQATT and CDR2 is SNEGSKA in the germline V gene (reference sequence). The ends were cut back, 0 bases at V and 5 bases at J, with 14 bases in the middle. There are 14 residues in the CDR3. The CDR3 loop is CSARDLEGFNEQYF. As DNA, the CDR3 is TGCAGTGCTAGAGATCTTGAGGGTTTCAACGAGCAGTACTTC.

This clonotype occurred a few times. V usage is TRBV7-2 and J usage is TRBJ2-1; D is tentatively TRBD1 or TRBD2 (5 bases each). V lost 2 bases, J lost 5 bases, and 13 bases lay in between. The CDR3 length is 15 residues. Germline CDR1 and CDR2: SGHTA and FQGNSA. The CDR3 spells CASSLTMGPNNEQFF. CDR3 in DNA: TGTGCCAGCAGCTTAACAATGGGACCCAACAATGAGCAGTTCTTC. Supplemented by reference TRBV7-2 and TRBJ2-1, the full variable domain reads GAGVSQSPSNKVTEKGKDVELRCDPISGHTALYWYRQSLGQGLEFLIYFQGNSAPDKSGLPSDRFSAERTGGSVSTLTIQRTQQEDSAVYLCASSLTMGPNNEQFFGPGTRLTVL.

This clonotype was counted many times. This chain links TRBV12-3 or TRBV12-4 with TRBJ1-1, with 7 bases that match TRBD1. After removal of 3 bases from V and 5 bases from J, the junction contained 9 bases not matched to a gene. The CDR3 runs to 15 residues. The CDR3 is CASSFPGGGWTEAFF. The DNA for the CDR3 is TGTGCCAGCAGTTTCCCAGGGGGGGGTTGGACTGAAGCTTTCTTT.

The sample holds a few counts of this clonotype. The chain employs TRBV2 and TRBJ2-5; the D is unclear. Germline V lookup: CDR1 SNHLY, CDR2 FYNNEI. This CDR3 spans 15 amino acids. Trimming removed 7 bases at V and 0 bases at J, with 15 bases between. This chain's CDR3 is CASMAGLWDQETQYF. CDR3 nucleotide sequence: TGTGCCAGCATGGCCGGTTTATGGGACCAAGAGACCCAGTACTTC.

The chain is built from TRBV28 and TRBJ2-1, with D hard to call. The CDR3 extends over 13 amino acids. CDR1 is MDHEN, CDR2 SYDVKM, per germline. Trimming took off 5 bases at V and 8 bases at J, with 13 bases between the two ends. For the CDR3, the DNA is TGTGCCAGCAGTAGCCTATCCTGGGATGAGCAGTTCTTC. The encoded protein is CASSSLSWDEQFF.

The chain combines TRBV11-2 with TRBJ2-7; perhaps TRBD2 as D (5 bases). The CDR3 has 12 residues. The germline V and J ends were trimmed by 2 bases and 5 bases, with 7 bases remaining between them. In germline, CDR1 is SGHAT, CDR2 FQNNGV. The CDR3 sequence: CASSLIANEQYF. Written as DNA, the CDR3 is TGTGCCAGCAGCTTAATAGCGAACGAGCAGTACTTC. The entire variable domain, with the rest obtained from reference TRBV11-2 and TRBJ2-7, is as follows: EAGVAQSPRYKIIEKRQSVAFWCNPISGHATLYWYQQILGQGPKLLIQFQNNGVVDDSQLPKDRFSAERLKGVDSTLKIQPAKLEDSAVYLCASSLIANEQYFGPGTRLTVT.

In this sample, this clonotype turned up a few times. The chain uses TRBV5-1 and TRBJ2-1, with D possibly matching TRBD2 (6 bases). The CDR3 totals 13 residues. The V end was cut by 1 base, the J end by 12 bases, with 14 bases between. The germline gives CDR1 SGHRS, CDR2 YFSETQ. CDR3 sequence reads: CASSLIKEGGQFF. CDR3 in DNA: TGCGCCAGCAGCTTGATAAAGGAGGGTGGGCAGTTCTTC.